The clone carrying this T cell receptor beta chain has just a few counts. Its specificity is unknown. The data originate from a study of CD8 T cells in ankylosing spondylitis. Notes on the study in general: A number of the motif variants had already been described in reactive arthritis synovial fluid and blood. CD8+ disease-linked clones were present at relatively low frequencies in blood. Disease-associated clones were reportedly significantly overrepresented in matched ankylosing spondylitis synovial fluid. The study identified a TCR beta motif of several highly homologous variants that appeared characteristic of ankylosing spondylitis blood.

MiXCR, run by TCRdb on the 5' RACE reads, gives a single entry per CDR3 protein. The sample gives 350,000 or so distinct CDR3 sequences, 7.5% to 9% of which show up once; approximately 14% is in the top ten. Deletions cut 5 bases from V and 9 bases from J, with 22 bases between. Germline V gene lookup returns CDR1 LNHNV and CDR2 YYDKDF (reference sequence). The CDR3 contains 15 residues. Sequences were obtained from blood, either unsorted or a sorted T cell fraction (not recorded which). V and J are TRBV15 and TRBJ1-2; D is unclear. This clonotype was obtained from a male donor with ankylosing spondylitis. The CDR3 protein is CATSESYRESIRYTF. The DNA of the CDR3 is TGTGCCACCAGCGAGTCCTACAGAGAGTCTATTCGCTACACCTTC.